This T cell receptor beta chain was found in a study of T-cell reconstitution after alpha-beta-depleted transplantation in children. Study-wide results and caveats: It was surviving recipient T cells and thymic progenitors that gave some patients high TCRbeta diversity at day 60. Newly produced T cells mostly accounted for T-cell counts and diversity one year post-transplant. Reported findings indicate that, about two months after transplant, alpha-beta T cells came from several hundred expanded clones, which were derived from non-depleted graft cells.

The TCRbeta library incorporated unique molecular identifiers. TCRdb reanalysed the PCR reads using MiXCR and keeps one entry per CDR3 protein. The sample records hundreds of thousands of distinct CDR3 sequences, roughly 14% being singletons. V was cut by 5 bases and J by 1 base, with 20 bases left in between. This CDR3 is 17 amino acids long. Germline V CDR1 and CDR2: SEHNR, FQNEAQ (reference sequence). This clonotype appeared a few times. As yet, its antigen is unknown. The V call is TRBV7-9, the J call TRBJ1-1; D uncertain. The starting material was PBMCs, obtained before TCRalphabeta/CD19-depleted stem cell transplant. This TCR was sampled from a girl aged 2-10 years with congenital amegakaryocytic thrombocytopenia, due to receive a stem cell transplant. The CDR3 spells CASSPRRRARWNTEAFF. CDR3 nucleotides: TGTGCCAGCAGCCCCCGGCGGAGAGCTCGGTGGAACACTGAAGCTTTCTTT.